The clone carrying this T cell receptor (beta chain) was observed at least ten times. Its specificity is not known. Libraries were made from TCR beta cDNA, and they carried unique molecular identifiers. Input of roughly 0.9 to 11 million T cells yielded approximately 500,000 cDNA molecules. TCRdb re-called the PCR reads through MiXCR, storing one row per CDR3 protein. The data hold some 240,000 distinct CDR3 sequences, with 36% observed a single time. These data are taken from a study of post-analysis software for immune sequencing data. Study summary: Patients had relapsing-remitting, secondary progressive or progressive-relapsing multiple sclerosis; some lacked subtype.

CDR3 length: 11 amino acids. In germline, CDR1 is MGHRA, CDR2 YSYEKL. The germline V and J ends were trimmed by 0 bases and 4 bases, with 0 bases remaining between them. Notes on the study in general: Analysis by F measure revealed that same-batch samples clustered strongly together. A handful of TRBV segments occurring more often in patients than controls included TRBV5-6, TRBV5-1 and TRBV20-1.

Input material: blood. This TCR derives from a girl under 18 with multiple sclerosis. J is TRBJ1-2 and V is TRBV4-1; D is ambiguous. The CDR3 DNA follows: TGCGCCAGCAGCCAAGACTATGGCTACACCTTC. Protein sequence: CASSQDYGYTF.